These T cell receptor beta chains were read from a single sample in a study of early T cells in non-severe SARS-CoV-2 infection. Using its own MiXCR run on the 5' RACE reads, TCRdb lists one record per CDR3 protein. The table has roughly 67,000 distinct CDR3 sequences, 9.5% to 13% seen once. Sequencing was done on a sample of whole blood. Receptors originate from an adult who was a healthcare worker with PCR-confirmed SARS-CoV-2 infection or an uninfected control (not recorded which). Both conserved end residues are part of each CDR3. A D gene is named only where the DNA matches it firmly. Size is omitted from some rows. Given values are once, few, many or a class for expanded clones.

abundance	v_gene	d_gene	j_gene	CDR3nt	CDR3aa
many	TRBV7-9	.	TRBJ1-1	TGTGCCAGCAGCTTAGAGGGGAACACTGAAGCTTTCTTT	CASSLEGNTEAFF
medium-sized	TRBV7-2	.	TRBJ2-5	TGTGCCAGCAGCTTAATGTATGGGCAGTCGCAAGAGACCCAGTACTTC	CASSLMYGQSQETQYF
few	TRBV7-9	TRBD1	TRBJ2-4	TGTGCCAGCAGCGACGGACAGGGCATTCAGTACTTC	CASSDGQGIQYF
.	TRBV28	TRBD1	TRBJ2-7	TGTGCCAGCAGTTTGACAGGGGGGTACGAGCAGTACTTC	CASSLTGGYEQYF
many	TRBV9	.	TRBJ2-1	TGTGCCAGCAGCGTAGACTCTAGAGCATCTGAGCAGTTCTTC	CASSVDSRASEQFF
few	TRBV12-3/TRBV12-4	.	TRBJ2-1	TGTGCCAGCACCGTAGACCGGGCAAAGCAGTTCTTC	CASTVDRAKQFF
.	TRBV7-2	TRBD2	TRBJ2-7	TGTGTCAGCAGCTCGACTAGCGGGTACTCCTACGAGCAGTACTTC	CVSSSTSGYSYEQYF
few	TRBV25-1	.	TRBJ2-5	TGTGCCAGCAGTGAGAGGCGACTTCAAGAGACCCAGTACTTC	CASSERRLQETQYF
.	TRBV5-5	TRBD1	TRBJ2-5	TGTGCCAGCAGTCCCTGGACAGGAACGCAAGAGACCCAGTACTTC	CASSPWTGTQETQYF
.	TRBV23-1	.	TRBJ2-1	TGCGCCAGCAGTCAGACTATCTTCTGGTCCTACAATGAGCAGTTCTTC	CASSQTIFWSYNEQFF
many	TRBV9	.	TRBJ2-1	TGTGCCAGCAGCTCGATAGCCGATGAGCAGTTCTTC	CASSSIADEQFF
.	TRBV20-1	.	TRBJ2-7	TGCAGTGCTAGGATCGGCCGCTACGAGCAGTACTTC	CSARIGRYEQYF
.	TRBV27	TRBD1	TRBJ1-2	TGTGCCAGCAGACCCAACAGGGGGCACGGCTATGGCTACACCTTC	CASRPNRGHGYGYTF
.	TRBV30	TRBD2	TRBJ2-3	TGTGCCTGGGAATTAGCGGGAGGAGGTCCAGATACGCAGTATTTT	CAWELAGGGPDTQYF
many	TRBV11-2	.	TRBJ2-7	TGTGCCAGCAGCTTAGAAGTGGTCTCCTACGAGCAGTACTTC	CASSLEVVSYEQYF
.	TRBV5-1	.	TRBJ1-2	TGCGCCAGCAGCTTGTACAGATCCAGTGGCTACACCTTC	CASSLYRSSGYTF
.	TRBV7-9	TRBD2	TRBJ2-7	TGTGCCAGCAGCAACAGCGGGAGTAACGACGAGCAGTACTTC	CASSNSGSNDEQYF
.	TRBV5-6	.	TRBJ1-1	TGTGCCAGCAGCTTGGAGCTGGAGAGAGGGGCGACTGGATACACTGAAGCTTTCTTT	CASSLELERGATGYTEAFF
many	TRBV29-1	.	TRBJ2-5	TGCAGCGTTGAAGATCACGGCCCAAAGACCCAGTACTTC	CSVEDHGPKTQYF
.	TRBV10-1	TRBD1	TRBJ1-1	TGCGCCAGCTCACAGGGGGTACGGACTGAAGCTTTCTTT	CASSQGVRTEAFF
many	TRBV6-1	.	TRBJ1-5	TGTGCCAGCAGTGAACCTGGGGGTAATAGCAATCAGCCCCAGCATTTT	CASSEPGGNSNQPQHF
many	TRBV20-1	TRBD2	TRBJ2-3	TGCAGTGCTAGAGTTTGGGGGCGACTAGCGGAAAGCACAGATACGCAGTATTTT	CSARVWGRLAESTDTQYF
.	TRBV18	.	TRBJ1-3	TGTGCCAGCTCACCACCGGCGTCGCTCTCTGGAAACACCATATATTTT	CASSPPASLSGNTIYF
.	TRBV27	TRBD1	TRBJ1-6	TGTGCCAGCAGTTGGGACAGAAGTTCACCCCTCCACTTT	CASSWDRSSPLHF
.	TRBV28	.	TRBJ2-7	TGTGCCAGCAGTCCCTCGGGGCGAATGAGCGAGCAGTACTTC	CASSPSGRMSEQYF
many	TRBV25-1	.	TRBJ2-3	TGTGCCAGCAGTTTTGGGACAGATACGCAGTATTTT	CASSFGTDTQYF
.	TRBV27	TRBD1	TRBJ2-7	TGTGCCAGCAGGGAGACAGGGCAGGTTACCGAGCAGTACTTC	CASRETGQVTEQYF
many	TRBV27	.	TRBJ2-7	TGTGCCAGCACCATTTATCTATCGGGACACCGCTACGAGCAGTACTTC	CASTIYLSGHRYEQYF
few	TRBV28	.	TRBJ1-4	TGTGCCAGCGAGACGGGAGCCCGAAAACTGTTTTTT	CASETGARKLFF
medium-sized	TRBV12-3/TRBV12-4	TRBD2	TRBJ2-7	TGTGCCAGCACCCCGGGGGGGGGGCACGAGCAGTACTTC	CASTPGGGHEQYF
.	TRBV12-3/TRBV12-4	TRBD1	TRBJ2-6	TGTGCCAGCGGCGGACCGGGACAGGGAAAGGACTCTGGGGCCAACGTCCTGACTTTC	CASGGPGQGKDSGANVLTF
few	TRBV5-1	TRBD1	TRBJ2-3	TGCGCCAGCAGCTTGGCCCTGACAGGGTCCCCAGATACGCAGTATTTT	CASSLALTGSPDTQYF
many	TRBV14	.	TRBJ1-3	TGTGCCAGCAGCTCATGGGGGGCCGGAAACACCATATATTTT	CASSSWGAGNTIYF
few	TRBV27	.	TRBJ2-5	TGTGCCAGCAGAGGGATAGAACCCCAAGAGACCCAGTACTTC	CASRGIEPQETQYF
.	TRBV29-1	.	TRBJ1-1	TGCAGCGTCAACAACCCGAACACTGAAGCTTTCTTT	CSVNNPNTEAFF
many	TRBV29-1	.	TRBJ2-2	TGCAGCGTTTATCGGGCCGGGGAGCTGTTTTTT	CSVYRAGELFF
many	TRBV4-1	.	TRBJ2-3	TGCGCCAGCAGCCAAGTCTCGGGGGCCCAAGATACGCAGTATTTT	CASSQVSGAQDTQYF
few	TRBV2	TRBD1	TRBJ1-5	TGTGCCAGCAGTGAGAGCCAGGGGGGACAGCCCCAGCATTTT	CASSESQGGQPQHF
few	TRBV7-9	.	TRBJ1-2	TGTGCCAGCAGCTTTACGCCGGGAGAGAGCTATGGCTACACCTTC	CASSFTPGESYGYTF
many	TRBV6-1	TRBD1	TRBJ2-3	TGTGCCAGCAGTGAAGCGGCGGGACAGGGGGGAGATACGCAGTATTTT	CASSEAAGQGGDTQYF
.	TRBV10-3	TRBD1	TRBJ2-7	TGTGCCATCAGTGAGTCGAAAACTGGCAGGGGGTACGAGCAGTACTTC	CAISESKTGRGYEQYF
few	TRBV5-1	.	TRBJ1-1	TGCGCCAGCAGCTTGGAGGGACCTCTTTCTGAAGCTTTCTTT	CASSLEGPLSEAFF
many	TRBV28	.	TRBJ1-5	TGTGCCAGCAGTTTTAACAGCAATCAGCCCCAGCATTTT	CASSFNSNQPQHF
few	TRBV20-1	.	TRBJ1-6	TGCAGTGCTAGAGACAGTTCACCCCTCCACTTT	CSARDSSPLHF
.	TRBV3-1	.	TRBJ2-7	TGTGCCAGCAGCCAAGGGCTGATTAGCGGCGCCTACGAGCAGTACTTC	CASSQGLISGAYEQYF
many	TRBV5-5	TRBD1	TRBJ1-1	TGTGCCAGCACCCCGCGAGGGGGCCCTGAAGCTTTCTTT	CASTPRGGPEAFF
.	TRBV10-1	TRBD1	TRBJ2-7	TGCGCCGGCAACGTACCCGGGACAGACGTCTACGAGCAGTACTTC	CAGNVPGTDVYEQYF
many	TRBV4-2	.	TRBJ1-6	TGTGCCAGCAGCCAAGATGTCGCTCCTTCCGATTCACCCCTCCACTTT	CASSQDVAPSDSPLHF
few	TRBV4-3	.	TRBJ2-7	TGCGCCAGCAGCCAAGATTATAACAGGGATACTTACGAGCAGTACTTC	CASSQDYNRDTYEQYF
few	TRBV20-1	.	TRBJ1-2	TGCAGTGCCACGACCCCCGGAGGCTACACCTTC	CSATTPGGYTF